The clone carrying this T cell receptor beta chain was observed once. The data are from a study of blood T cell repertoires in COVID-19. A PCR-confirmed or clinician-diagnosed COVID-19 case had contacted exposed participants within 2 weeks of entry. Assay used: immunoSEQ multiplex PCR; TCRdb lists only in-frame clones, some missing. The data hold approximately 270,000 clones, with about 91% observed a single time. Per the germline V gene, CDR1 is SNHLY and CDR2 is FYNNEI. CDR3 size: 13 residues. J gave up 2 bases and V 6 bases, and 3 bases lay outside the gene matches. Sample: PBMCs or T cells enriched from blood (not recorded which). The chain recombines TRBV2 with TRBJ2-7, with 8 bases identical to TRBD2. This clonotype was sampled from a man in his forties who had been exposed to COVID-19. This CDR3 is CASRDSGTYEQYF. Written as DNA, the CDR3 is TGTGCCAGCAGGGATAGCGGGACCTACGAGCAGTACTTC.